The clone carrying this T cell receptor (beta chain) appeared a few times. This record belongs to a study of blood T cell repertoires in COVID-19. Study-wide background: The samples span acute and convalescent COVID-19 from the United States, Italy and Spain.

V lost 8 bases and J 0 bases, leaving 13 bases between the germline ends. There are 14 residues in the CDR3. In the original workflow: For nucleated cells, counts were estimated from reference gene primer amplification. TCRdb's table, derived via immunoSEQ multiplex PCR, lists solely in-frame clones and lacks some. That table is the source of V, J and clone size, and D and trimming were worked out from the DNA. The sample holds around 80,000 clones, 65% to 90% seen once. The source of this sequence is a man aged 50-59 years with COVID-19, enrolled during active disease. The chain joins TRBV23-1 to TRBJ1-2; tentatively, D is TRBD1 (6 bases). TRBV23-1 is given ORF status, its function remaining uncertain. Material for sequencing was peripheral blood. This chain's CDR3 is CASGGRWSNYGYTF. In DNA form, the CDR3 reads TGCGCCAGCGGGGGCCGGTGGTCTAACTATGGCTACACCTTC.